This T cell receptor beta chain was identified in a study of blood T cell repertoires in COVID-19 (dated by TCRdb to 2019 to 2021). As for the study more broadly: Collaborator samples came from the United States, Italy and Spain and covered acute and convalescent phases of COVID-19. The prospective study material was composed of cDNA or gDNA derived from T cells, B-cell-depleted T cells, or PBMCs. HLA class I and class II types, where available, came from metadata supplied by the sample provider rather than from assay-based typing. Deeply sampled blood TCRbeta repertoires from subjects exposed to, actively infected with, or recovered from COVID-19 were included in the dataset. The samples were drawn from two sources: the first 160 participants of the ongoing ImmuneRACE study, and approximately 1,300 subjects contributed by 6 global collaborators. The repertoires were released in a freely available public database meant as a resource for research on the immune response to SARS-CoV-2. Nearly every sample came with metadata listing a de-identified subject ID, COVID-19 status, age in years and sex. Overall results and qualifications from the work: The quantity of clinical and demographic metadata differed by source and by participant and was supplied without curation.

The germline V gene sets CDR1 to LGHNA and CDR2 to YNFKEQ. From the cysteine up to the phenylalanine, the CDR3 has a length of 15 residues. Solely the CDR3 DNA is kept, with 45 bases framed from the first base. V has 4 bases trimmed and J has 3 bases trimmed; junction bases matching no gene number 5. Collaborating institutions collected whole blood in K2EDTA tubes following their own protocols. For TCRbeta analysis, collaborators shipped samples in one of three forms: frozen whole blood, isolated PBMCs, or DNA extracted from either of those sample types. This clone was seen only a few times. The antigen it binds to is not known. Base qualities are missing; no much larger clone stands one base away. The immunoSEQ Assay, a bias-controlled multiplex PCR, was used to amplify TCRbeta CDR3 regions from genomic DNA. As for how the authors treated the data: Nucleated cell counts per sample were estimated from amplification of reference gene primers within the assay. To quantify the absolute abundance of each unique TCRbeta CDR3 rearrangement, sequence reads were collapsed and filtered. For each sample, productive Simpson clonality was calculated as the square root of Simpson's diversity index over productive rearrangements. Drawn from immuneACCESS, this table holds only the in-frame rearrangements with V and J called that TCRdb kept. Clones are partly lost; checked studies trace under half to an unresolved V gene and leave the rest unexplained. Clonal size and the V and J genes are those of that table, whereas D and trimming came from the DNA. The sample table shows roughly 41,000 clones, and about 85% are seen once. Together, the top ten hold just under 45% of the sample.

The chain is encoded by TRBV4-2 joined to TRBJ1-5, and TRBD1 aligns with 8 junction nucleotides. This sequence originates from a woman of 80 years or more with acute or convalescent COVID-19. Sample: peripheral blood. The sequenced DNA is TGTGCCAGCAGCCCCTTTCAGGGGGCCAATCAGCCCCAGCATTTT. The translation is CASSPFQGANQPQHF.